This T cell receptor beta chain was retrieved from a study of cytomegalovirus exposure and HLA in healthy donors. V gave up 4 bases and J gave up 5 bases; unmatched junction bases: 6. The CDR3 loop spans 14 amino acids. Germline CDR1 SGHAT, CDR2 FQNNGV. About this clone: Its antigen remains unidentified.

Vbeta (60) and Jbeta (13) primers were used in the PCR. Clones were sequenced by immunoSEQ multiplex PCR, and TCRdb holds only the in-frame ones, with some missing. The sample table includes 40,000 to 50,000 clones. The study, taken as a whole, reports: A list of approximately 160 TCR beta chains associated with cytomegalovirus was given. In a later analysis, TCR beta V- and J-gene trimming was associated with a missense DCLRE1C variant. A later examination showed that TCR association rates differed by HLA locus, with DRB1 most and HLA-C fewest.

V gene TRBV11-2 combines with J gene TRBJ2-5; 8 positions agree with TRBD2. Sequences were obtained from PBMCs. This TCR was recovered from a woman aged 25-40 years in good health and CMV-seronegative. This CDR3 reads CASSSLAGRETQYF. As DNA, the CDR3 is TGTGCCAGCAGCTCCTTAGCGGGAAGGGAGACCCAGTACTTC.